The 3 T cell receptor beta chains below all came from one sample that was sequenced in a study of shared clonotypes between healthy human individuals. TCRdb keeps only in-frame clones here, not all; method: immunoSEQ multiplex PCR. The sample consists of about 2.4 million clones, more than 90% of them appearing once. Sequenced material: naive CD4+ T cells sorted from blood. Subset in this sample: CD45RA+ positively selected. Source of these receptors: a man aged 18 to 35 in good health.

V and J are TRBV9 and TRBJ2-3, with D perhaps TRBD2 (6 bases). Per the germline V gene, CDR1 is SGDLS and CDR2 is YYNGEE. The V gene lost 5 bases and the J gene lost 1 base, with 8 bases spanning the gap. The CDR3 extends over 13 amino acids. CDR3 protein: CASRREGTDTQYF. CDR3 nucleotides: TGTGCCAGCAGGAGGGAGGGCACAGATACGCAGTATTTT.

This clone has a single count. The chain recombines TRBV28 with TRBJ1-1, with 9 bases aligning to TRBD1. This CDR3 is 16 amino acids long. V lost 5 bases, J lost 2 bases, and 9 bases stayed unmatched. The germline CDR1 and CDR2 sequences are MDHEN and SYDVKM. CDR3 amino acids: CASSPRTGVINTEAFF. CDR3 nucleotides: TGTGCCAGCAGTCCACGGACAGGGGTAATAAACACTGAAGCTTTCTTT.

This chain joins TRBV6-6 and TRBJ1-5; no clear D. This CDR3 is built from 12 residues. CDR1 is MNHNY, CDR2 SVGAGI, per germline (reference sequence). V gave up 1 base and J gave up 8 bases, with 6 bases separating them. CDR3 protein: CASSYLTEPQHF. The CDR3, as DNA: TGTGCCAGCAGTTACTTGACTGAGCCCCAGCATTTT.